Following are 5 T cell receptor beta chains from one sample sequenced in a study of CD8+CD57+ T cells in acquired aplastic anemia. Genomic DNA acted as the template from which TCR beta VDJ combination and CDR3 sequence profiling were carried out. One entry per CDR3 protein, called by TCRdb with MiXCR from the reads. The table has about 200,000 distinct CDR3 sequences, 65% seen once; the top ten hold 58%. Patients selected for sequencing had displayed CD8+CD57+ cell expansion by flow cytometry. The sequenced sample consisted of sorted CD4+, CD8+, or CD8+CD57+ T cells (not recorded which) from PBMCs. These receptors all come from a human donor with aplastic anemia.

With regard to this clonotype: A junction boundary mismatches the germline segment, possibly from a read error. The rearrangement links TRBV12-3 or TRBV12-4 to TRBJ2-7, with 7 bases fitting TRBD2. The CDR3 is 15 residues long. The CDR3 region is CASRAQVGGSFEQYF. The CDR3 nucleotides are TGTGCCAGCAGGGCCCAGGTGGGGGGGTCCTTCGAGCAGTACTTC.

This clonotype has just one count. CDR3 nucleotides: TGTGCCAGCAGTTTGGTTCAGGGGCGCGCCGAGACCCAGTACTTC. It specifies CASSLVQGRAETQYF. The chain couples TRBV12-3 or TRBV12-4 to TRBJ2-5; D possibly corresponds to TRBD1 (6 bases). The CDR3 runs to 15 residues. The V end lost 3 bases, the J end lost 5 bases, and 16 bases lay between the germline ends.

The chain is built from TRBV7-9 and TRBJ2-7, with TRBD1 matching over 8 bases. Germline lookup yields CDR1 SEHNR and CDR2 FQNEAQ (reference sequence). The V and J ends lost 5 bases and 5 bases, in that order; junction bases with no gene match: 8. The CDR3 runs to 14 residues. The CDR3 nucleotides are TGTGCCAGCAGCATCGGACAGGGTTTCGACGAGCAGTACTTC. Translating it yields CASSIGQGFDEQYF.

J is TRBJ2-7 and V is TRBV7-4; D is possibly TRBD1 (6 bases). Germline-derived CDR1 and CDR2 are SGHVT and SQSDAQ. Between the trimmed V and J ends, which lost 5 bases and 4 bases, there was a span of 15 bases. The CDR3 consists of 14 residues. As DNA, the CDR3 is TGTGCCAGCAGCCAGAGGGGAAGGGGGTACGAGCAGTACTTC. It encodes CASSQRGRGYEQYF.

V is TRBV24-1 and J is TRBJ2-5, with TRBD1 as a possible D gene (6 bases). The CDR3 spans 15 residues. The V end lost 1 base, the J end lost 5 bases, and 13 bases lay between the germline ends. Germline V gene data show CDR1 as KGHDR and CDR2 as SFDVKD. CDR3 in DNA: TGTGCCACCAGTGATTTTAAGGGACACTTCGAGACCCAGTACTTC. It translates to CATSDFKGHFETQYF.